Each of the 8 T cell receptor beta chains below was sequenced from the same sample in a study of blood T cell repertoires in COVID-19. Sequencing used immunoSEQ multiplex PCR; TCRdb keeps in-frame clones, though not all of them. The sample shows 270,000 or so clones, roughly 79% of them seen only once. The material sequenced was peripheral blood. These receptors originate from a woman aged 60-75 years with active or convalescent COVID-19.

The chain has TRBV11-3 and TRBJ2-7; D perhaps matches TRBD2 (5 bases). CDR1 and CDR2 from the germline V gene are SGHNT and YENEEA. V was shortened by 4 bases and J by 6 bases, with 16 bases between the two germline ends. This CDR3 contains 14 residues. DNA of the CDR3: TGTGCCAGCAGCTCCTCGGCTAGCACTAGCGAGCAGTACTTC. Encoded protein: CASSSSASTSEQYF.

This sequence joins TRBV14 and TRBJ1-2; a possible D gene is TRBD1 (6 bases). In germline, CDR1 is SGHDN, CDR2 FVKESK. There are 14 residues in the CDR3. V lost 4 bases to trimming and J lost 4 bases, with 13 bases between them. CDR3 amino acids: CASSPGTQAYGYTF. DNA for the CDR3: TGTGCCAGCAGCCCCGGGACACAAGCCTATGGCTACACCTTC.

The chain carries TRBV6-5 and TRBJ2-7, with 10 bases that match TRBD2. The CDR3 is 15 residues long. Germline V lookup: CDR1 MNHEY, CDR2 SVGAGI. V shed 2 bases and J 2 bases; nucleotides not matched to a gene: 3. The CDR3 here is CASSYRLAGAYEQYF. DNA of the CDR3: TGTGCCAGCAGTTACCGGCTAGCGGGGGCCTACGAGCAGTACTTC.

This chain connects TRBV7-3 to TRBJ2-3; 10 nucleotides align to TRBD2. Trimming at V came to 5 bases and at J to 1 base, leaving 3 bases not matched to a gene. This CDR3 is 15 amino acids long. Germline V gene sequence: CDR1 SGHTA, CDR2 FQGTGA. The DNA for the CDR3 is TGTGCCAGCAGCCGAACTAGCGGGGGCACAGATACGCAGTATTTT. This translates into CASSRTSGGTDTQYF.

This clone was counted once. The V call is TRBV18, the J call TRBJ2-4, with 15 bases aligning to TRBD2. Germline V gives CDR1 KGHSH, CDR2 LQKENI. Unmatched junction bases numbered 8, after V lost 5 bases and J lost 6 bases. CDR3 length: 17 residues. The DNA for the CDR3 is TGTGCCAGCTCAATCGGACTAGCGGGGGGGCCGGGAAACATTCAGTACTTC. Its protein is CASSIGLAGGPGNIQYF.

The rearrangement links TRBV15 to TRBJ2-5; no clear D. The germline gives CDR1 LNHNV, CDR2 YYDKDF (reference sequence). CDR3 length: 11 residues. The ends were cut back, 3 bases at V and 5 bases at J, with 4 bases in the middle. CDR3 loop: CATSRRETQYF. CDR3 coding DNA: TGTGCCACCAGCAGGAGGGAGACCCAGTACTTC.

This clone was seen once. V gene TRBV3-1 (or the pseudogene TRBV3-2) combines with J gene TRBJ1-1, with a tentative D call TRBD1 (5 bases). CDR3 size: 14 residues. The germline V gene encodes CDR1 LGHDT and CDR2 YNNKEL (reference sequence). Trimming removed 1 base from V and 6 bases from J, with 12 bases in between. For the CDR3, the DNA is TGTGCCAGCAGCCAAGCTGTGGGGCTTTCTGAAGCTTTCTTT. It translates to CASSQAVGLSEAFF.

The chain recombines TRBV25-1 with TRBJ1-3; a weak D match, TRBD1 (6 bases). Germline V gives CDR1 MGHDK, CDR2 SYGVNS. The CDR3 extends over 13 amino acids. V was cut by 6 bases and J by 8 bases, with 14 bases left in between. CDR3 in DNA: TGTGCCAGCAGCCAACAGGGCTTAGACACCATATATTTT. This codes for CASSQQGLDTIYF.